The 9 T cell receptor beta chains below all came from one sample that was sequenced in a study of radiotherapy plus CTLA-4 blockade in lung cancer. The repertoire was sequenced with immunoSEQ multiplex PCR; TCRdb's copy has only in-frame clones and lacks some. The repertoire holds around 95,000 clones, about four fifths seen once, with 0.84% in the top ten. The sequenced sample was peripheral blood, obtained from a patient treated with radiotherapy plus ipilimumab. The receptors derive from a human donor with non-small cell lung cancer who had stable disease on radiotherapy plus ipilimumab.

V gene TRBV28 combines with J gene TRBJ2-1, with D possibly TRBD1 on 5 matching bases. V lost 5 bases and J lost 4, with 18 bases in between. The CDR3 totals 16 residues. Germline-derived CDR1 and CDR2 are MDHEN and SYDVKM. The CDR3 here is CASSPPPVGLYNEQFF. The CDR3 DNA follows: TGTGCCAGCAGTCCCCCCCCGGTGGGGCTGTACAATGAGCAGTTCTTC.

The chain employs TRBV7-9 and TRBJ2-3; D is possibly TRBD2 (5 bases). The germline V and J ends were trimmed by 5 bases and 5 bases, with 8 bases remaining between them. From germline, CDR1 is SEHNR and CDR2 FQNEAQ (reference sequence). The CDR3 is made up of 12 amino acids. The CDR3 reads CASSPRGDTQYF. The CDR3 region has the DNA TGTGCCAGCAGCCCCCGGGGAGATACGCAGTATTTT.

The genes are TRBV5-6 and TRBJ1-2, with D maybe TRBD1 (6 bases). This CDR3 spans 14 amino acids. CDR1 is SGHDT, CDR2 YYEEEE, per germline. V lost 0 bases and J lost 4, with 10 bases in between. In DNA, the CDR3 is TGTGCCAGCAGCTTGGCACAGGGAGGCTATGGCTACACCTTC. Translated, it gives CASSLAQGGYGYTF.

The gene calls are TRBV5-6 and TRBJ2-1; possible D gene TRBD2, 7 bases. This CDR3 contains 16 residues. V was shortened by 3 bases and J by 5 bases, with 18 bases between the two germline ends. Germline CDR1 SGHDT, CDR2 YYEEEE. The CDR3 DNA follows: TGTGCCAGCAGCTGGGGGCCCGGGGGGCCGCACAATGAGCAGTTCTTC. As protein: CASSWGPGGPHNEQFF.

V and J are TRBV9 and TRBJ2-7; D remains unclear. This CDR3 contains 13 residues. V was cut by 3 bases and J by 6 bases, with 13 bases left in between. Germline V lookup: CDR1 SGDLS, CDR2 YYNGEE. CDR3 DNA sequence: TGTGCCAGCAGCGAGACTGTGACGGGCGAGCAGTACTTC. This translates into CASSETVTGEQYF. The whole variable domain, remainder taken from reference TRBV9 and TRBJ2-7, is DSGVTQTPKHLITATGQRVTLRCSPRSGDLSVYWYQQSLDQGLQFLIQYYNGEERAKGNILERFSAQQFPDLHSELNLSSLELGDSALYFCASSETVTGEQYFGPGTRLTVT.

The chain couples TRBV7-9 to TRBJ2-1; D ambiguous. Trimming stripped 2 bases from V and 4 bases from J, with 6 bases between. The CDR3 has 13 residues. The V gene's germline CDR1 is SEHNR and CDR2 FQNEAQ (reference sequence). The CDR3 DNA follows: TGTGCCAGCAGCTTACTACAGTACAATGAGCAGTTCTTC. Translated: CASSLLQYNEQFF.

V and J are TRBV30 and TRBJ2-1; TRBD2 might be the D (5 bases). V was shortened by 0 bases and J by 9 bases, with 6 bases between the two germline ends. The CDR3 has 11 residues. The germline V gene encodes CDR1 GTSNPN and CDR2 SVGIG (reference sequence). The CDR3 region has the DNA TGTGCCTGGAGTGTACGGGGTGAGCAGTTCTTC. This encodes CAWSVRGEQFF.

By proportion, this clone is medium-sized. The sample carries other DNA sequences with the same CDR3. The gene calls are TRBV6-4 and TRBJ1-1; D gene uncertain. Trimming removed 2 bases from V and 1 base from J, with 5 bases in between. Germline V lookup: CDR1 MRHNA, CDR2 SNTAGT. This CDR3 region has 13 residues. The CDR3 sequence is CASSDSANTEAFF. CDR3 coding DNA: TGTGCCAGCAGTGACAGCGCGAACACTGAAGCTTTCTTT.

The chain employs TRBV4-2 and TRBJ2-3; D possibly corresponds to TRBD2 (5 bases). This CDR3 is built from 13 residues. Looked up from germline, CDR1 is LGHNA and CDR2 is YNFKEQ. V was pared by 3 bases and J by 7 bases, with 11 bases between. Written as DNA, the CDR3 is TGTGCCAGCAGCCATCCCCTAGCAAATACGCAGTATTTT. Translated: CASSHPLANTQYF.